Following are 2 T cell receptor beta chains from one sample sequenced in a study of T cells in Graves' hyperthyroidism and ophthalmopathy (dated by TCRdb to about 2019). To prepare the library, multiplex PCR was applied. For sequencing, an Illumina HiSeq 2000 was employed. Amplification of TCR beta CDR3 regions was carried out from RNA transcripts. The first round of RT-PCR for the TCR CDR3 was performed with the HTBI primer set and the Qiagen OneStep RT-PCR kit. TCRdb reworked the public reads: Q25 trimming with fastp, MiXCR clone assembly, productive beta chains retained. Records with the same CDR3 protein are collapsed into one entry carrying the most frequent genes and DNA. This sample is represented by a few hundred thousand distinct CDR3 sequences; approximately 15% of them were singletons. Clones ranked in the top ten supply 17% of the sample. The source material was blood. These receptors were taken from a woman between 18 and 29 years old with Graves' hyperthyroidism.

The sample holds a few counts of this clonotype. CDR3 DNA: TGTGCCAGCAGGGGGACAGGGATAGCTGAAGCTTTCTTT. It encodes CASRGTGIAEAFF. The rearrangement links TRBV6-1 to TRBJ1-1; 9 bases match TRBD1. The CDR3 is made up of 13 amino acids. The J segment lost 6 bases and the V segment lost 6 bases, leaving 5 bases of the junction unmatched. Germline-derived CDR1 and CDR2 are MNHNS and SASEGT.

This clonotype has just a few counts. J is TRBJ2-3 and V is TRBV20-1; either TRBD1 or TRBD2 may supply D (5 bases each). The ends were cut back, 5 bases at V and 5 bases at J, with 17 bases in the middle. The CDR3 has 14 amino acids. CDR1 and CDR2 from the germline V gene are DFQATT and SNEGSKA (reference sequence). The CDR3 region has the DNA TGCAGTGCTGCCCCGGGACCGAAGGGAGATACGCAGTATTTT. Residues: CSAAPGPKGDTQYF.